This T cell receptor beta chain was documented in a study of radiotherapy plus CTLA-4 blockade in lung cancer (dated by TCRdb to 2016 to 2019). About the study as a whole: Among enrolled patients, 15% to 20% had an objective response and roughly 33% reached disease control. What the work shows at the level of the full study, not this receptor alone: Early dynamic changes in blood T cell clones, together with increased serum interferon-beta after radiation, were reported as the strongest predictors of response. TCR clones derived from tumors expanded in peripheral blood after treatment with radiotherapy and ipilimumab.

In this study, focal radiation therapy paired with CTLA-4 blockade (ipilimumab) was tested in patients who had chemo-refractory metastatic non-small-cell lung cancer. Library generation was performed with the immunoSEQ multiplex PCR assay. TCRdb re-hosts the immuneACCESS table, in-frame sequences only. Its copies lack some clones; in the studies checked, an unresolved V gene accounts for under half of them, and the cause for the rest is not known. The sample table contains some 46,000 clones; only one count was recorded for approximately 78% of them. In total, the top ten clones hold approximately 3.5% of the sample. Concerning this clone: Its antigen remains unidentified. The sample holds no much larger clone one base away, and base qualities are not on file.

CDR1 ENHRY and CDR2 SYGVKD were looked up in the germline V gene. Trimming takes 3 bases off V and 3 bases off J; junction bases not matched to a gene: 5. Reading from cysteine to phenylalanine, the CDR3 counts 17 amino acids. Here the CDR3 DNA is all that survives: 51 bases in frame from base 1. This receptor was identified in a human donor with non-small cell lung cancer who had stable disease on radiotherapy plus ipilimumab. The source was peripheral blood, collected from a patient treated with radiotherapy plus ipilimumab. The rearrangement joined TRBV10-3 to TRBJ2-2, and TRBD1 matches 12 of the central bases. For the CDR3, the sequence is CAISDPGTGGDTGELFF. The DNA reads TGTGCCATCAGTGACCCAGGGACAGGGGGCGACACCGGGGAGCTGTTTTTT.